What follows are 21 T cell receptor beta chains derived from one specimen sequenced in a study of cytomegalovirus exposure and HLA in healthy donors. The primer mix had 60 Vbeta and 13 Jbeta primers. The protocol was immunoSEQ multiplex PCR, while the TCRdb copy is restricted to in-frame clones and leaves out a portion. This repertoire comprises 190,000 or so clones; its ten largest clones make up roughly 0.74%. The sample taken for sequencing was PBMCs. All receptors derive from a boy aged 5 to 17 in good health and CMV-seronegative.

V is TRBV4-2 and J is TRBJ2-5; 7 positions agree with TRBD2. The V gene end was trimmed by 2 bases and the J gene end by 5 bases; junction bases not matched to a gene: 8. From germline, CDR1 is LGHNA and CDR2 YNFKEQ. The CDR3 is 15 residues long. The CDR3 nucleotides read TGTGCCAGCAGCCAAACCGCCCGGACTAGGGAGACCCAGTACTTC. Amino acid sequence: CASSQTARTRETQYF.

Of note for this clone: Other DNA sequences from this sample encode an identical CDR3 as well. The gene calls are TRBV27 and TRBJ1-5; TRBD1 matches at 8 bases. CDR3 length: 21 residues. Trimming took 5 bases from V and 5 from J; bases not matched to a gene: 26. The V gene's germline CDR1 is MNHEY and CDR2 SMNVEV (reference sequence). CDR3 region: CASSVIGPRQGARGGYQPQHF. CDR3 DNA: TGTGCCAGCAGTGTCATCGGCCCGAGGCAGGGGGCGCGCGGAGGGTATCAGCCCCAGCATTTT.

J is TRBJ2-5 and V is TRBV6-6; D gene uncertain. TRBJ2-7 explains the end of the DNA better; the J call may be wrong. This CDR3 has 11 amino acids. CDR1 and CDR2 (germline): MNHNY, SVGAGI (reference sequence). The CDR3 sequence is CASSFSYEQYF. CDR3 sequence (DNA): TGTGCCAGCAGTTTCTCCTACGAGCAGTACTTC.

The chain carries TRBV13 and TRBJ2-7, with D perhaps TRBD1 (5 bases). The CDR3 covers 11 residues. Germline CDR1 PRHDT, CDR2 FYEKMQ (reference sequence). The V gene lost 11 bases and the J gene lost 7 bases, with 15 bases spanning the gap. This CDR3 is CACSLPGEQYF. CDR3 in DNA: TGTGCCTGCTCCCTCCCAGGGGAGCAGTACTTC.

CDR3 sequence: CASSLRLGTDIQYF. CDR3 sequence (DNA): TGTGCCAGCAGCCTGCGTCTCGGGACAGACATTCAGTACTTC. The rearrangement joins TRBV7-2 to TRBJ2-4, with 7 nucleotides matching TRBD1. V shed 5 bases, J shed 8 bases, and the junction held 9 bases outside the gene matches. Germline loops: CDR1 SGHTA, CDR2 FQGNSA. The CDR3 length is 14 residues.

The V call is TRBV5-5, the J call TRBJ1-1, with 9 bases that match TRBD1. The CDR3 loop spans 15 amino acids. V gave up 4 bases and J gave up 4 bases; unmatched junction bases: 8. Germline assignment: CDR1 SGHKS and CDR2 YYEKEE (reference sequence). CDR3 nucleotides: TGTGCCAGCAGCCCCGCCGGACAGGGGACCACTGAAGCTTTCTTT. Amino acid sequence: CASSPAGQGTTEAFF.

The V gene is TRBV6-6, the J gene TRBJ2-7; D is possibly TRBD1 (5 bases). Germline values: CDR1 MNHNY, CDR2 SVGAGI (reference sequence). The CDR3 is 16 residues long. The V and J ends lost 6 bases and 0 bases respectively, with 18 bases between them. CDR3 sequence (DNA): TGTGCCAGCAGCGCCTCCGACAGTTTCAGCTCCTACGAGCAGTACTTC. Its protein product is CASSASDSFSSYEQYF.

The chain employs TRBV11-2 and TRBJ1-3; D call uncertain. The CDR3 loop spans 15 amino acids. Looked up from germline, CDR1 is SGHAT and CDR2 is FQNNGV. The V gene lost 5 bases and the J gene lost 0 bases, with 11 bases spanning the gap. CDR3: CASSRTVLSGNTIYF. The CDR3 DNA reads TGTGCCAGCAGCCGTACCGTACTCTCTGGAAACACCATATATTTT.

The V call is TRBV9, the J call TRBJ1-2; a possible D gene is TRBD1 (6 bases). Deletions cut 3 bases from V and 4 bases from J, with 19 bases between. The germline V gene has CDR1 SGDLS and CDR2 YYNGEE. The CDR3 consists of 16 residues. This CDR3 reads CASSDGQITLAYGYTF. DNA for the CDR3: TGTGCCAGCAGCGACGGACAGATTACCCTGGCCTATGGCTACACCTTC.

This chain links TRBV6-5 with TRBJ1-5; weak D call: TRBD1 (5 bases). V was pared by 4 bases and J by 5 bases, with 15 bases between. Germline assignment: CDR1 MNHEY and CDR2 SVGAGI. There are 15 residues in the CDR3. DNA for the CDR3: TGTGCCAGCAGTTCCGTGGCAGGGTTAGATCAGCCCCAGCATTTT. Translating gives CASSSVAGLDQPQHF.

The chain is built from TRBV30 and TRBJ1-2; 10 nucleotides match TRBD1. The CDR3 is 13 residues long. V lost 2 bases and J lost 6; bases outside the gene matches: 3. The germline V gene has CDR1 GTSNPN and CDR2 SVGIG (reference sequence). The CDR3, as DNA: TGTGCCTGGAGTAAGGACAGGGGGGATGGCTACACCTTC. This sequence encodes CAWSKDRGDGYTF.

The rearrangement links TRBV5-1 to TRBJ1-1; D is unclear. CDR1 SGHRS and CDR2 YFSETQ come from the germline V gene. V was pared by 1 base and J by 7 bases, with 8 bases between. The CDR3 is 12 amino acids. CDR3 loop: CASSLSEDEAFF. CDR3 bases: TGCGCCAGCAGCTTGTCAGAGGATGAAGCTTTCTTT.

The chain joins TRBV18 to TRBJ1-1, with D possibly matching TRBD1 (5 bases). This CDR3 comprises 16 residues. Deletions cut 0 bases from V and 0 bases from J, with 11 bases between. Germline lookup yields CDR1 KGHSH and CDR2 LQKENI. CDR3 nucleotide sequence: TGTGCCAGCTCACCACCGTCCGTGGGGCTGAACACTGAAGCTTTCTTT. This encodes CASSPPSVGLNTEAFF.

The V and J genes are TRBV5-8 and TRBJ2-3; maybe TRBD2 (5 bases). V was cut by 4 bases and J by 3 bases, with 15 bases left in between. The germline gives CDR1 SGHTS, CDR2 YDEGEE. This CDR3 has 15 amino acids. The DNA of the CDR3 is TGTGCCAGCAGCATTGGAGGCTTCATAACAGATACGCAGTATTTT. Translated: CASSIGGFITDTQYF. The whole variable domain, filled in from reference TRBV5-8 and TRBJ2-3, reads EAGVTQSPTHLIKTRGQQATLRCSPISGHTSVYWYQQALGLGLQFLLWYDEGEERNRGNFPPRFSGRQFPNYSSELNVNALELEDSALYLCASSIGGFITDTQYFGPGTRLTVL.

V gene TRBV5-5 combines with J gene TRBJ1-1, with D possibly TRBD1 on 6 matching bases. This CDR3 is built from 16 residues. Trimming left V 6 bases short and J 5 bases short, with 23 bases between. Germline CDR1 reads SGHKS; CDR2 reads YYEKEE (reference sequence). CDR3 protein: CASTGGGARVVTEAFF. CDR3 coding DNA: TGTGCCAGCACCGGTGGGGGGGCGCGGGTGGTAACTGAAGCTTTCTTT.

V and J are TRBV4-2 and TRBJ2-7; 8 nucleotides line up with TRBD1. The junction had 9 bases not matched to a gene; V was cut back by 4 bases and J by 4 bases. Germline CDR1 is LGHNA and CDR2 is YNFKEQ. The CDR3 extends over 15 amino acids. The CDR3 is CASSRLGGQDYEQYF. Here the CDR3 DNA reads TGTGCCAGCAGCCGCCTCGGGGGACAGGATTACGAGCAGTACTTC.

The chain links TRBV5-6 to TRBJ2-7; TRBD1 matches 8 bases. J lost 3 bases, V lost 0 bases, and 17 bases had no gene match. The germline CDR1 and CDR2 sequences are SGHDT and YYEEEE. The CDR3 spans 19 residues. CDR3 sequence: CASSLGPYSPGQGDYEQYF. The CDR3 bases are TGTGCCAGCAGCTTGGGCCCTTATTCCCCAGGACAGGGAGACTACGAGCAGTACTTC.

This sequence joins TRBV27 and TRBJ1-1; the D gene is possibly TRBD1 (6 bases). The ends were cut back, 2 bases at V and 0 bases at J, with 13 bases in the middle. CDR3 size: 16 residues. CDR1 and CDR2 (germline): MNHEY, SMNVEV (reference sequence). The CDR3 loop reads CASSLVTGTMNTEAFF. The CDR3 DNA reads as TGTGCCAGCAGTTTAGTGACAGGTACTATGAACACTGAAGCTTTCTTT.

The chain uses TRBV5-1 and TRBJ1-3, with D hard to call. The V end lost 2 bases, the J end lost 0 bases, and 9 bases lay between the germline ends. The CDR3 extends over 15 amino acids. The germline V gene has CDR1 SGHRS and CDR2 YFSETQ. The CDR3 nucleotides read TGCGCCAGCAGCTTAGGAGCTCGCTCTGGAAACACCATATATTTT. Its translation is CASSLGARSGNTIYF.

This rearrangement joins TRBV28 to TRBJ2-3; tentative D call: TRBD1 (6 bases). V lost 10 bases and J lost 1, with 15 bases in between. The CDR3 is 14 amino acids. Germline-derived CDR1 and CDR2 are MDHEN and SYDVKM. The CDR3 region is CATLDSIRTDTQYF. CDR3 DNA: TGTGCCACCCTGGACAGCATCCGCACAGATACGCAGTATTTT.

The chain has TRBV4-1 and TRBJ2-7, with 8 bases fitting TRBD1. The germline V gene has CDR1 MGHRA and CDR2 YSYEKL. The CDR3 spans 16 residues. Losses at the gene ends were 0 bases for V and 6 bases for J; bases not matched to a gene: 10. CDR3 sequence (DNA): TGCGCCAGCAGCCAAGATTCACAGGGGGGTTTCTCCGAGCAGTACTTC. It yields the protein CASSQDSQGGFSEQYF.